These 26 T cell receptor beta chains share one sample of origin, sequenced in a study. Cells sorted as Tregs were CD4+, CD25+ and CD127-/low. TCRdb fed the 5' RACE reads into MiXCR, producing one record per CDR3 protein. Seen here are over 8,500 distinct CDR3 sequences, around 36% observed once, and the top ten hold 5.6%. The sequenced sample was Tregs sorted from blood. The receptors stem from a female donor with breast cancer.

Worth noting for this clonotype: Given a much more abundant clone one base away, this may be a read error. Likely a read error: the CDR3 ends without its conserved phenylalanine or tryptophan. The chain links TRBV6-5 to TRBJ2-7, with a tentative D call TRBD2 (5 bases). The CDR3 is 15 residues long. Trimming stripped 5 bases from V and 0 bases from J, with 14 bases between. The V gene's germline CDR1 is MNHEY and CDR2 SVGAGI. CDR3 sequence reads: CASSNSLRGSYEQYY. The CDR3 region has the DNA TGTGCCAGCAGTAATAGTCTCCGGGGCTCCTACGAGCAGTACTAC.

The rearrangement links TRBV20-1 to TRBJ2-3; the match to TRBD2 covers 9 bases. V gave up 0 bases and J gave up 4 bases; unmatched junction bases: 5. Germline V lookup: CDR1 DFQATT, CDR2 SNEGSKA (reference sequence). The CDR3 has 15 residues. In nucleotides, the CDR3 is TGCAGTGCTAGAGATGGGACTAGCAGGGCAGATACGCAGTATTTT. As protein: CSARDGTSRADTQYF.

By share of the sample, this clonotype is medium-sized. V usage is TRBV20-1 and J usage is TRBJ1-4; D unresolved. The V and J ends lost 3 bases and 4 bases respectively, with 12 bases between them. The germline V gene has CDR1 DFQATT and CDR2 SNEGSKA (reference sequence). CDR3 length equals 14 residues. The CDR3 sequence is CSARTGRINEKLFF. Written as DNA, the CDR3 is TGCAGTGCTAGGACCGGACGGATTAATGAAAAACTGTTTTTT.

J is TRBJ2-5 and V is TRBV12-3 or TRBV12-4; a possible D gene is TRBD2 (5 bases). CDR3 size: 14 residues. The V end was cut by 8 bases, the J end by 5 bases, with 18 bases between. The DNA for the CDR3 is TGTGCCAGCTCGACCGGCGCGGGTCGCGAGACCCAGTACTTC. Its protein is CASSTGAGRETQYF.

This clonotype has more than one count but fewer than ten. The chain combines TRBV27 with TRBJ2-3; 9 bases map to TRBD2. This CDR3 comprises 15 residues. J was trimmed by 0 bases and V by 5 bases; bases with no gene match: 3. The germline gives CDR1 MNHEY, CDR2 SMNVEV (reference sequence). The CDR3 here is CASSITSGSTDTQYF. As DNA, the CDR3 is TGTGCCAGCAGTATAACTAGCGGGAGCACAGATACGCAGTATTTT.

The J gene is TRBJ2-1, the V gene TRBV6-5; 12 nucleotides line up with TRBD2. Trimming cost V 0 bases and J 4 bases; bases outside gene matches: 10. The CDR3 is made up of 19 amino acids. Germline lookup yields CDR1 MNHEY and CDR2 SVGAGI. The chain's CDR3 is CASSYSMTTSGRGYNEQFF. DNA for the CDR3: TGTGCCAGCAGTTACTCGATGACGACTAGCGGGAGAGGGTACAATGAGCAGTTCTTC.

As concerns this clonotype: A read error may account for a junction end that differs from germline. V gene TRBV10-3 combines with J gene TRBJ2-1; 7 nucleotides align to TRBD1. Germline CDR1 reads ENHRY; CDR2 reads SYGVKD. This CDR3 is built from 14 residues. This CDR3 reads CAISMTGNYNEQSF. The CDR3 bases are TGTGCCATCAGTATGACAGGGAACTACAATGAGCAGTCCTTC.

This chain uses TRBV5-1 with TRBJ2-2; 9 bases are shared with TRBD1. This CDR3 is 16 amino acids long. The trim removed 4 bases at V and 2 bases at J, leaving 6 bases unmatched. From germline, CDR1 is SGHRS and CDR2 YFSETQ. The CDR3 loop is CASSHRTGANTGELFF. DNA for the CDR3: TGCGCCAGCAGCCACCGGACAGGGGCAAACACCGGGGAGCTGTTTTTT.

This clonotype is deemed medium-sized. The V and J genes are TRBV7-2 and TRBJ2-1; maybe TRBD1 (6 bases). V lost 5 bases to trimming and J lost 5 bases, with 16 bases between them. The CDR3 covers 15 residues. CDR1 SGHTA and CDR2 FQGNSA come from the germline V gene. The CDR3 loop is CASSPSRGGHNEQFF. The CDR3 bases are TGTGCCAGCAGCCCGTCCAGGGGCGGACACAATGAGCAGTTCTTC.

The gene calls are TRBV6-5 and TRBJ1-3, with D unresolved. CDR1 and CDR2 (germline): MNHEY, SVGAGI. This CDR3 comprises 16 residues. Between the trimmed V and J ends, which lost 3 bases and 1 base, there was a span of 13 bases. In nucleotides, the CDR3 is TGTGCCAGCAGTTATGGCAGATCGCCTTCTGGAAACACCATATATTTT. Translated, it gives CASSYGRSPSGNTIYF.

V and J are TRBV7-3 and TRBJ2-1; D remains ambiguous. The CDR3 length is 18 residues. The germline V and J ends were trimmed by 5 bases and 3 bases, with 23 bases remaining between them. The germline V gene encodes CDR1 SGHTA and CDR2 FQGTGA. CDR3 protein: CASSPLPSRALIYNEQFF. CDR3 DNA: TGTGCCAGCAGCCCCCTCCCCTCTAGAGCTTTAATCTACAATGAGCAGTTCTTC.

The chain recombines TRBV5-1 with TRBJ2-3; D not certain. Trimming removed 5 bases at V and 2 bases at J, with 6 bases between. The CDR3 is 12 amino acids. CDR1 and CDR2 from the germline V gene are SGHRS and YFSETQ. The chain's CDR3 is CASRGITDTQYF. The CDR3 DNA reads TGCGCCAGCAGGGGAATCACAGATACGCAGTATTTT.

The J gene is TRBJ2-7, the V gene TRBV20-1; D is possibly TRBD2 (7 bases). V lost 5 bases and J lost 2, with 19 bases in between. The CDR3 extends over 15 amino acids. Germline CDR1 and CDR2: DFQATT and SNEGSKA (reference sequence). CDR3 sequence: CSAPRRGGVAYEQYF. The CDR3 DNA follows: TGCAGTGCTCCCCGTAGGGGGGGCGTGGCCTACGAGCAGTACTTC.

This clonotype appeared a few times. The chain recombines TRBV20-1 with TRBJ1-2; D is undetermined. CDR1 and CDR2 (germline): DFQATT, SNEGSKA (reference sequence). V was pared by 3 bases and J by 8 bases, with 16 bases between. This CDR3 has 13 residues. In DNA form, the CDR3 reads TGCAGTGCTAGGCTGAGTACCCTTATGGGCTACACCTTC. Translation: CSARLSTLMGYTF.

Turning to this clonotype: A much more abundant neighbour one base away suggests this may be a read error. This sequence joins TRBV5-5 and TRBJ2-5; no definite D call. The CDR3 has 15 amino acids. CDR1 is SGHKS, CDR2 YYEKEE, per germline (reference sequence). Here the CDR3 DNA reads TGTGCCAGCAGAATGGCTGTTGGCTACCAAGGGACCCAGTACTTC. This gives the protein CASRMAVGYQGTQYF.

This sequence joins TRBV27 and TRBJ2-7; 7 bases align to TRBD1. The V gene's germline CDR1 is MNHEY and CDR2 SMNVEV (reference sequence). J gave up 0 bases and V 8 bases, and 10 bases lay outside the gene matches. This CDR3 contains 15 residues. The CDR3 bases are TGTGCCAGCGCCTCGACCGGGACAGCCTCCTACGAGCAGTACTTC. It yields the protein CASASTGTASYEQYF.

This rearrangement joins TRBV25-1 to TRBJ2-6, with TRBD1 identical over 10 bases. The CDR3 totals 17 residues. J gave up 1 base and V 2 bases, and 2 bases lay outside the gene matches. CDR1 is MGHDK and CDR2 is SYGVNS in the germline V gene. CDR3: CASSEGQGGSGANVLTF. CDR3 nucleotides: TGTGCCAGCAGTGAAGGACAGGGGGGTTCTGGGGCCAACGTCCTGACTTTC.

The V call is TRBV10-3, the J call TRBJ2-5; D could derive from TRBD1 or TRBD2 (6 bases each). The CDR3 spans 16 residues. The germline V gene encodes CDR1 ENHRY and CDR2 SYGVKD. The germline V and J ends were trimmed by 0 bases and 0 bases, with 11 bases remaining between them. The CDR3 DNA sequence: TGTGCCATCAGTGAGTCGAGGGGGGTTTACCAAGAGACCCAGTACTTC. Translation: CAISESRGVYQETQYF.

There are a few counts of this clonotype. The chain employs TRBV7-2 and TRBJ2-6; 11 positions match TRBD2. Germline values: CDR1 SGHTA, CDR2 FQGNSA. With V trimmed by 5 bases and J by 1 base, 13 bases remained unmatched. This CDR3 region has 20 residues. CDR3 in amino acids: CASSTKVAGGPYSGANVLTF. CDR3 DNA sequence: TGTGCCAGCAGCACGAAAGTAGCGGGAGGGCCATATTCTGGGGCCAACGTCCTGACTTTC.

This chain connects TRBV13 to TRBJ1-1; D uncertain. There are 13 residues in the CDR3. Between the trimmed V and J ends, which lost 3 bases and 11 bases, there was a span of 16 bases. Germline-derived CDR1 and CDR2 are PRHDT and FYEKMQ (reference sequence). The CDR3 sequence is CASSLFREATAFF. CDR3 nucleotide sequence: TGTGCCAGCAGCTTGTTCCGGGAAGCCACGGCTTTCTTT. The whole variable domain, filled in from reference TRBV13 and TRBJ1-1, reads AAGVIQSPRHLIKEKRETATLKCYPIPRHDTVYWYQQGPGQDPQFLISFYEKMQSDKGSIPDRFSAQQFSDYHSELNMSSLELGDSALYFCASSLFREATAFFGQGTRLTVV.

This clonotype has just a few counts. V is TRBV7-2 and J is TRBJ2-2; possible D gene TRBD2, 5 bases. The CDR3 is made up of 12 amino acids. V gave up 3 bases and J gave up 9 bases, with 8 bases separating them. Germline V gene data show CDR1 as SGHTA and CDR2 as FQGNSA. The CDR3 sequence is CASSFAGRELFF. Here the CDR3 DNA reads TGTGCCAGCAGCTTTGCCGGGAGGGAGCTGTTTTTT.

Details on this clonotype: This may arise from a read error, as a much more abundant clone is one base away. The genes are TRBV6-6 and TRBJ2-1; 9 bases fit TRBD1. With the DNA end fitting TRBJ2-7 better, the J assignment may be wrong. CDR3 length: 13 amino acids. CDR1 and CDR2 (germline): MNHNY, SVGAGI (reference sequence). The chain's CDR3 is CVSSGTGPHEQYV. The CDR3 DNA is TGTGTCAGCAGTGGGACAGGGCCCCACGAGCAGTACGTC.

Sample share makes this clonotype medium-sized. J is TRBJ1-6 and V is TRBV21-1. TRBV21-1 is a recognized pseudogene. CDR3 length: 15 residues. This CDR3 reads CASSNVPTGNSPLHF. The CDR3 nucleotides read TGTGCCAGCAGCAATGTTCCGACGGGGAATTCACCCCTCCACTTT.

The chain employs TRBV10-3 and TRBJ1-1; 7 bases match TRBD1. This CDR3 comprises 15 residues. The V gene's germline CDR1 is ENHRY and CDR2 SYGVKD. After removal of 3 bases from V and 9 bases from J, the junction contained 13 bases not matched to a gene. The CDR3 coding sequence is TGTGCCATCAGTGACCCTACCGGGACAGCCACCAAAGCTTTCTTT. Translation gives CAISDPTGTATKAFF.

This chain uses TRBV18 with TRBJ1-2; the D is unclear. V lost 1 base and J lost 4, with 19 bases in between. This CDR3 has 17 amino acids. The germline CDR1 and CDR2 sequences are KGHSH and LQKENI. The CDR3 sequence is CASSPLITEKPLYGYTF. CDR3 coding DNA: TGTGCCAGCTCACCACTTATCACAGAAAAACCCCTCTATGGCTACACCTTC.

This clonotype is categorized as medium-sized (0.01 to 0.1%). V is TRBV6-5 and J is TRBJ1-5; TRBD1 might be the D (6 bases). The germline V and J ends were trimmed by 6 bases and 1 base, with 16 bases remaining between them. The CDR3 has 16 amino acids. Germline CDR1 and CDR2: MNHEY and SVGAGI. The CDR3 DNA is TGTGCCAGCAGCCCTGGGGGGGCAGGAAGCAATCAGCCCCAGCATTTT. Residues: CASSPGGAGSNQPQHF.